The text below deals with one TCR beta chain. This clone came up once. It lacks a known antigen. It has no much larger one-base neighbor in the sample; base qualities were not kept. Donors were healthy HIV-negative adults with no recently reported acute infections or vaccinations. All donors were Caucasian adults living in Nashville, Tennessee, USA. CD4+ T cells were enriched through magnetic negative selection, after which naive cells were positively selected on CD45RA and the remaining negative fraction served as the memory subset. Blood was obtained by leukapheresis, after which PBMCs were separated by Ficoll-Histopaque density gradient centrifugation and cryopreserved in liquid nitrogen vapor phase. Analytical flow cytometry was used to check the purity and quantity of each magnetically sorted T cell population. Genomic DNA was isolated from every sorted fraction and measured by UV absorbance on a Nanodrop 2000c.

This record belongs to a study of shared clonotypes between healthy human individuals (TCRdb year 2020). For the wider study: The cohort comprised a couple of women and a few men aged 18 to 49 years. For each donor, CD4 naive and CD4 memory were each given three plates, CD8 naive was given two plates, and CD8 memory was given one plate. Blood TCR repertoires of five healthy adults were deeply sequenced to estimate repertoire size and the extent of clonotype sharing between individuals. Different laboratories and diverse techniques were used to prepare libraries and sequence TCR repertoires, to increase sequencing depth and limit assay-specific biases. Between about 0.8 and 9.5 billion PBMCs per donor were obtained by leukapheresis. The research as a whole found: Compared with non-shared clonotypes, the clonotypes found in all four sorted-subset donors had higher generation probabilities. Pairwise subsampling indicated that sequencing depth was expected to affect the degree of clonotype sharing among donors. Sampling was limited to blood, and TCR repertoires in tissue likely differ from TCR repertoires in blood. Naive subsets generally had larger estimated clonotype richness than memory subsets. Because the study included only a small number of donors, the genetic and exposure-history diversity represented was limited. Rarefaction of sorted-subset datasets indicated incomplete sequencing despite the large sequencing depth. Sharing across a few donors was observed for approximately 5% of naive CD4, less than 4% of naive CD8, over 2% of memory CD4, and roughly 0.43% of memory CD8 clonotypes.

TCR CDR3 regions were amplified from genomic DNA by multiplex PCR using the deep immunoSEQ assay. For each cell subset, the extracted genomic DNA was distributed evenly across all wells of several immunoSEQ 96-well plates, and each plate served as one replicate. For sorted subsets, around 200 ng genomic DNA, equal to about 30,000 T cell genomes, was loaded into each replicate PCR. Purified libraries were measured with a Qubit 3.0 fluorometer, size-checked on a Bioanalyzer 2100, and measured again with the KAPA Library Quantification kit. Every immunoSEQ 96-well plate was sequenced on a dedicated single-read 150-cycle Illumina NextSeq 550 flow cell. As for the authors' bioinformatics: Because the immunoSEQ output included only junctional sequences and no quality scores, the filtering could not be the same as the filtering used for full-length reads. To assign V/J genes and CDR3, sequences were annotated using PyIR, a Python wrapper for IgBLAST v1.9, with IMGT germline references. Reads were removed for weak V/J assignments (E-value above 1e-6), missing CDR3, stop codons, out-of-frame junctions, or ambiguous translated residues. V3J clonotypes were defined as sequences sharing the same inferred V gene, J gene, and CDR3 amino acid sequence. The percentage overlap between two repertoires was calculated by dividing the number of shared unique clonotypes by the size of the smaller repertoire. Repertoire richness was assessed with RTK rarefaction, the Chao1 estimator, and Recon v2.1 estimates of unobserved clonotypes. Generation probabilities for all TCRbeta clonotypes obtained by the gDNA method from a handful of donors were computed using OLGA. The clones in this table, taken by TCRdb from immuneACCESS, are in-frame only. Not every clone is retained; where verified, under half of the shortfall comes from an unresolved V gene, and the cause of the rest is unknown. The V and J calls and clone size were taken over from that table, and D and trimming were inferred from the DNA. A total of 2 million to 2.5 million clones appear in this sample, under 95% of them only once. The top ten clones comprise roughly 0.39% of the sample.

The germline ends are 13 bases apart after V is trimmed by 8 bases and J by 5 bases. The CDR3 numbers 13 residues from cysteine through phenylalanine. CDR3 DNA is the only sequence kept; it has 39 bases, read in frame from the first base. CDR1 is given as SGHVS and CDR2 as FNYEAQ, both from the germline V gene. This receptor chain uses TRBV7-6 and TRBJ2-1; D gene: possibly TRBD2, on 5 matching bases. This sequence was found in a man younger than 30 in good health. Some clones in this sample may be carry-over from other donors' samples. The sample taken for sequencing was naive CD4+ T cells from PBMCs. The cell subset or site label of this sample denotes: CD45RA+ positively selected. The CDR3: CASRGPVHNEQFF. The nucleotides are TGTGCCAGCCGAGGGCCGGTACACAATGAGCAGTTCTTC.